This TCR beta chain originates from a study of neurological immune-mediated disorders. There are many counts of this clonotype. The CDR3 contains 16 residues. V gave up 1 base and J gave up 2 bases, with 14 bases separating them. From germline, CDR1 is LGHDT and CDR2 YNNKEL (reference sequence). TCRdb used MiXCR to reprocess the 5' RACE reads, holding one entry per CDR3 protein. Among roughly 120,000 distinct CDR3 sequences, around 3% were seen once, and the ten largest hold 1% to 1.5%. The chain employs TRBV3-1 and TRBJ1-1; D is undetermined. The material sequenced was PBMCs. The clonotype comes from a woman between 25 and 40 years old with multiple sclerosis. CDR3 nucleotides: TGTGCCAGCAGCCAAGTTATTATGGGGAGAAACACTGAAGCTTTCTTT. This translates into CASSQVIMGRNTEAFF.